Detailed here is one T cell receptor beta chain. A much larger clone lies one base from this, so it may be a read error. These data originate in a study of tumor and adjacent non-tumor tissue in lung cancer. Study as a whole: Approximately 4.2 million productive TCRbeta reads were obtained per sample on average.

Three rounds of nested PCR, following a modified ARM-PCR protocol, produced the TCRbeta library. MiXCR was run by TCRdb on the multiplex PCR reads, yielding one entry per CDR3 protein. Of 120,000 or so distinct CDR3 sequences listed, roughly 64% are singletons. This sample's RNA came from whole unsorted tissue. V lost 5 bases and J lost 2; bases outside the gene matches: 10. CDR1 is DFQATT, CDR2 SNEGSKA, per germline (reference sequence). The CDR3 length is 15 residues. This TCR was sampled from a man aged 30-40 years with non-small cell lung cancer. The genes are TRBV20-1 and TRBJ2-3, with 7 bases fitting TRBD1. Input material: lung tumor tissue. CDR3 DNA: TGCAGTGCTGACCGACAGGGTGCTAACACAGATACGCAGTATTTT. Encoded protein: CSADRQGANTDTQYF.